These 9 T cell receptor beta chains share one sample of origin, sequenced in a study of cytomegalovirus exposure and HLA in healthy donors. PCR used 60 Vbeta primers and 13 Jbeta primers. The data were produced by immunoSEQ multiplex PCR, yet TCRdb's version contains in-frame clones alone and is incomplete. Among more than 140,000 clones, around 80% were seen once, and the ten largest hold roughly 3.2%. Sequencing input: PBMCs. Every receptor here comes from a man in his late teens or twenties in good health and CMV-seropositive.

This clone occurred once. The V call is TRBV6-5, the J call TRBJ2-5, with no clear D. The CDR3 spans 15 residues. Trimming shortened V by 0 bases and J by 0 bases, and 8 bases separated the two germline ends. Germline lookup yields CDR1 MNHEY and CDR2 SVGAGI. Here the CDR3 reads CASSYSDTYQETQYF. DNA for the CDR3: TGTGCCAGCAGTTACTCTGACACCTACCAAGAGACCCAGTACTTC.

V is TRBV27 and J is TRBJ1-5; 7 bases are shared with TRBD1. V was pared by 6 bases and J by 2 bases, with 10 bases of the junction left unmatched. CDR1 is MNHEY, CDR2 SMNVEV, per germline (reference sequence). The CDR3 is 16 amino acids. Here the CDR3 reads CASSRGGGGGNQPQHF. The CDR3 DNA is TGTGCCAGCAGCCGAGGGGGCGGAGGGGGCAATCAGCCCCAGCATTTT.

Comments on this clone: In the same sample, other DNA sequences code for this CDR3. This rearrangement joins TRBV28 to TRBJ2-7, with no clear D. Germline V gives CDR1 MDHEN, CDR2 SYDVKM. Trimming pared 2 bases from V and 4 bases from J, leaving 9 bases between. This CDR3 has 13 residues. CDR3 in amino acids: CASSLGGNYEQYF. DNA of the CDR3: TGTGCCAGCAGTTTAGGTGGCAATTACGAGCAGTACTTC.

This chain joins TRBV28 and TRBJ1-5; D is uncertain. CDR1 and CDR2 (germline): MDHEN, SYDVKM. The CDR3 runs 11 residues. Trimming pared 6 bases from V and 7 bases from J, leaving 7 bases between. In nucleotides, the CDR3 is TGTGCCAGCAGGCGCGGGCAGCCCCAGCATTTT. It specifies CASRRGQPQHF.

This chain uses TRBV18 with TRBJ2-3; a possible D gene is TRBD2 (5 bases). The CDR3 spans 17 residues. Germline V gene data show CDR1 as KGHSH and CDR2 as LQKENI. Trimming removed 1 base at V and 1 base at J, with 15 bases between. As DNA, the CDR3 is TGTGCCAGCTCACCACGATCGAGGGCTCGGGGCACAGATACGCAGTATTTT. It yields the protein CASSPRSRARGTDTQYF.

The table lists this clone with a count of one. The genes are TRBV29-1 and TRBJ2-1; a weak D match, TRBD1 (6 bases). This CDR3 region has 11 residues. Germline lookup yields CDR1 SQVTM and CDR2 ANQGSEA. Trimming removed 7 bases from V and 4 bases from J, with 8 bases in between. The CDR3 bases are TGCAGCGCGGACAGTTACAATGAGCAGTTCTTC. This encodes CSADSYNEQFF.

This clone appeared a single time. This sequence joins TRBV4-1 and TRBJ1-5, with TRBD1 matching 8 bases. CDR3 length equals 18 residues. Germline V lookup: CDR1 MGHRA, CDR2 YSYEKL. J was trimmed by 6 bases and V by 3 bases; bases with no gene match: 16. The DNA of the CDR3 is TGCGCCAGCAGCCAGAGCTCAGGGGCAACAGGGGGACTTCAGCCCCAGCATTTT. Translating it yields CASSQSSGATGGLQPQHF.

The CDR3 bases are TGCGCCAGCAGCCAGAGACGGGACTCTAACTATGGCTACACCTTC. Translating gives CASSQRRDSNYGYTF. This chain uses TRBV4-1 with TRBJ1-2; the D gene is possibly TRBD1 (5 bases). Germline loops: CDR1 MGHRA, CDR2 YSYEKL. The germline V and J ends were trimmed by 3 bases and 0 bases, with 11 bases remaining between them. The CDR3 sequence is 15 residues long.

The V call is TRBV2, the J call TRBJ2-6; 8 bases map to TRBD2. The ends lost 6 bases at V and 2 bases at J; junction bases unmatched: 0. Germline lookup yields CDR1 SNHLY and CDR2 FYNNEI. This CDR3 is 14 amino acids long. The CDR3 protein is CASRGLAGANVLTF. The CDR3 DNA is TGTGCCAGCAGGGGACTAGCTGGGGCCAACGTCCTGACTTTC.